This T cell receptor (beta chain) is drawn from a study of blood T cells in healthy people across ages. This clonotype was counted many times. As yet, its antigen is unknown. Regarding the study as a whole: Correlation between TCR beta diversity and naive T cell percentage was strong. Relative to aged donors, long-lived donors carried more naive CD4+ cells and displayed higher diversity. Per-million-T-cell TCR beta diversity fell roughly linearly with age.

This CDR3 contains 12 residues. V lost 3 bases, J lost 5 bases, and 7 bases lay in between. Germline loops: CDR1 MNHNS, CDR2 SASEGT. A sample-barcoded 5' primer and a J-beta primer mix were used in a second PCR of about 6 to 11 cycles. A single record per CDR3 protein comes from TCRdb applying MiXCR to the 5' RACE reads. The table lists about 1.4 million distinct CDR3 sequences, 59% of them singletons, with 6.7% in the top ten. This sequence was found in a man in his late teens or twenties in good health. Sequenced material: blood. The chain joins TRBV6-1 to TRBJ2-5, with D perhaps assigned TRBD1 or TRBD2 (5 bases each). The chain's CDR3 is CASSDEGETQYF. DNA of the CDR3: TGTGCCAGCAGTGATGAGGGGGAGACCCAGTACTTC.